This paragraph covers one TCR beta chain sequence. Its antigen remains undetermined. Base-call qualities are not available, and no considerably larger clone is one nucleotide away. Looking up the germline V gene yields CDR1 MNHEY and CDR2 SVGAGI. The CDR3 has 15 amino acids, counting the end cysteine and phenylalanine. Only CDR3 DNA remains: 45 bases, in frame from the first base. A distance of 19 bases separates the germline ends of V and J, which lose 4 bases and 6 bases respectively. In total, around 600 healthy bone marrow donors made up the cohort. All cohort members were sampled while nominally healthy, although unrecorded immune exposures were likely present. The donor tested CMV seropositive and was one of the 289 seropositive cohort members. A peripheral blood sample was provided by each donor, and peripheral blood mononuclear cells were used for TCR beta sequencing. Genomic DNA was extracted from the blood cell samples with the Qiagen DNeasy Blood Extraction Kit.

This sample is drawn from a study of cytomegalovirus exposure and HLA in healthy donors (dated by TCRdb to between 2016 and 2019). With respect to the entire study: An earlier analysis of approximately 600 of the donors reported 276 Gb of sequence data and some 120 million unique TCR beta sequences from about 180 million T cells. An early release covering more than 500 HLA-typed donors comprised roughly 300 gigabases of sequencing data and 65 million to 100 million unique TCR sequences. Among the 398 genotyped donors, more than 70% belonged to the genetic ancestry cluster associated with self-reported Caucasian donors. The aim of the study was to test whether cataloging public T cell receptors could identify signatures of past pathogen exposure. The study used immunosequencing to profile the T cell repertoires of approximately 690 subjects and linked those repertoires to cytomegalovirus serostatus. Along with the approximately 650-subject first cohort, a separate validation cohort of over a hundred different subjects was used. High-throughput TCR immunosequencing, statistical association of individual TCRs with disease status, and machine learning were combined to predict cytomegalovirus infection status. A later analysis re-analyzed previously published TCR beta repertoires from 650 to 800 donors and added high-resolution HLA genotyping to study TCR occurrence patterns. Rather than using new phenotypic data, the later analysis identified candidate immune exposures from TCR beta sequences and from how often those sequences occurred across donors. In an earlier analysis of 587 of the donors, high-throughput TCR beta sequencing was used to judge whether each TCR beta V gene segment behaved as functional or pseudogenic. Donor age, sex, ethnicity and CMV serostatus were compiled alongside the repertoire data. A later genetic analysis took genome-wide SNP genotypes for about three fifths of the roughly 670 donors and used that subset as a discovery cohort. All discovery cohort repertoires had been generated on a single sequencing platform. Both class I and class II loci were covered by HLA typing, at four-digit resolution. The number of donors typed differed by locus, with about 629-640 for A, B, C, DRB1 and DQB1, roughly 520 for DQA1, under 610 for DPA1, and some 440 for DPB1. Roughly 5 DR-DQ haplotypes were handled as single units for association and clustering because linkage in the cohort was strong. Among about 400 genotyped donors of the cohort, an average of around 240,000 unique TCR beta nucleotide sequences was sequenced per donor, of which approximately 18% were non-productive. The study at large found these results: The 87-base-pair reads could not distinguish some IMGT-functional V segments, including TRBV6-2 and TRBV6-3, so those segments were excluded. When HLA alleles, especially DR and DQ, strongly co-occurred, TCR associations were difficult to assign to individual alleles. A later genetic analysis associated a missense DCLRE1C variant with V-gene and J-gene trimming of TCR beta chains, and an independent cohort replicated the association. In vitro tests confirmed that a few of the cytomegalovirus-associated TCR beta chains recognize cytomegalovirus antigens. Because HLA typing was unavailable for some donors at each locus, only the typed subset was used in association tests. Broadly in line with IMGT annotations, most TCR beta V segments showed up in productive rearrangements about 90% or about 30% of the time in an earlier analysis of several hundred of the donors. A later analysis associated about 17,000 TCR beta sequences with specific HLA alleles at a false discovery rate of 0.05. A later analysis found that most CMV-associated TCR beta chains appeared HLA-restricted, with HLA associations seemingly driven largely by CMV exposure. The study gave a list of more than 150 TCR beta chains associated with cytomegalovirus. A further reported finding was that TCR beta sequences accurately predicted the HLA-A and HLA-B alleles for most subjects in the first cohort. Linkage disequilibrium might explain the correlated functional status among segregating V segments, but an unknown experimental factor could not be excluded. According to a later analysis, TCR association rates differed among HLA loci, with DRB1 alleles showing the most associated TCRs and HLA-C alleles showing the fewest. The only immune exposure information available for the cohort was CMV serostatus. Sequencing depth was assumed to be roughly uniform across donors in the presence/absence analyses, though that assumption may not hold. According to the authors, the approach could potentially be generalized to other disease states and immunological phenotypes. The classifier was reported to diagnose cytomegalovirus status with high specificity and sensitivity in both the original cohort and the validation cohort. In this cohort, only TCR beta chains were sequenced, and detectable features were limited by the absence of alpha or paired-chain data. A cluster of highly shared sequence variants was judged likely to be a technical artifact of the sequencing pipeline. While some public TCRs were present in many individuals, most TCR sequences turned up only very rarely across donors. Because counts were too low, 15 or so rarely observed V segments, including chromosome 9 orphons, were excluded from the earlier analysis of 587 of the donors. According to a later analysis, parvovirus B19, influenza, CMV and Epstein-Barr virus appeared linked to several top co-occurrence clusters. A later analysis found that HLA-associated TCR beta chains were more clonally expanded and had lower generation probabilities than equally common non-associated chains. According to a later genetic analysis, donors in an Asian-associated ancestry cluster had fewer N-insertions in productive TCRs than the approximately 650-donor mean.

Library prep was done by the immunoSEQ multiplex PCR assay. For the multiplex PCR, a mixture combining 60 forward primers for TCR Vbeta segments and 13 reverse primers for TCR Jbeta segments was used. The CDR3 region of rearranged TCR beta genes was amplified from genomic DNA with a multiplex PCR assay. The Illumina HiSeq System was used to sequence the amplified TCR beta libraries as 87-base-pair reads. As for the original processing: In a later analysis, 80 million or so unique TCR beta chains were counted across the roughly 610 repertoires, and roughly 11 million of these chains were shared by at least two donors. Raw reads were error-corrected and collapsed into unique sequences by a nearest-neighbor algorithm in which closely related sequences were merged to remove PCR and sequencing errors. To assign V, D and J gene segments, CDR3 sequences were aligned to IMGT reference sequences. For a sequence to be retained, a match of at least six nucleotides was required to both a V gene segment and a J gene segment. A rearrangement counted as productive if the CDR3 had no stop codons and remained in frame with V and J, and every other rearrangement counted as non-productive. Following IMGT convention, CDR3 was defined as the stretch from the second conserved V-encoded cysteine up to the conserved J-encoded phenylalanine. In an earlier analysis of more than 550 of the donors, sequences lacking an unambiguous match to a single V gene segment were excluded. An earlier analysis of several hundred of the donors called V segments functional above 56.7% productive rearrangements and segregating when the between-donor standard deviation exceeded 5%. A statistical classification framework was developed to diagnose cytomegalovirus status using the catalog of TCR beta chain sequences. V and J gene assignment, in a later analysis, came from comparing TCR nucleotide sequences with IMGT/GENE-DB human TR gene sequences. Using the TCRdist pipeline, a later analysis assigned CDR3 sequences along with most-parsimonious VDJ recombination scenarios. In a later analysis, each TCR beta chain was defined by its CDR3 amino acid sequence together with its V-gene family, and reads lacking a unique V-gene family were excluded. A later analysis removed 550 to 700 highly shared, low-generation-probability nucleotide sequences to deal with suspected cross-contamination and a sequencing artifact. For each public chain, a later analysis derived a clonal expansion index from normalized ranks of inferred template counts within each repertoire. Generation probabilities in a later analysis came from a VDJ recombination model fitted to out-of-frame rearrangements, and those results were checked against IGoR. In a later analysis, TCR-TCR, TCR-HLA and TCR-CMV co-occurrence was scored with hypergeometric tests, and a repertoire-size bias correction was applied to TCR pairs. A later analysis estimated false discovery rates by permuting HLA or CMV assignments 20 times. A later analysis grouped co-occurring TCRs with DBSCAN, adding TCRdist sequence similarity when clustering within HLA-allele-positive subsets. Repertoires with fewer than 30,000 or more than 120,000 public chains, plus five repertoires with anomalous nucleotide sharing, were excluded from co-occurrence clustering. The source is immuneACCESS, and TCRdb retained only in-frame sequences with V and J called. Part of the clones is not carried over; for the studies checked, unresolved V genes explain less than half of this, and the remainder is unexplained. V and J calls and clone size are given by that table; D and trimming were obtained from the DNA. The sample includes 150,000 to 200,000 clones, with more than 60% observed a single time. The ten biggest clones cover roughly 12% of the sample.

Sequenced input: PBMCs. This TCR was recovered from a man aged 18 to 30 in good health and CMV-seropositive. The V and J segments used are TRBV6-5 and TRBJ2-7; TRBD2 is a weak D gene call, 6 bases matching. The DNA sequence is TGTGCCAGCAGTTTAAACCCCGGGGGAACGGGCGAGCAGTACTTC. It is translated as CASSLNPGGTGEQYF.